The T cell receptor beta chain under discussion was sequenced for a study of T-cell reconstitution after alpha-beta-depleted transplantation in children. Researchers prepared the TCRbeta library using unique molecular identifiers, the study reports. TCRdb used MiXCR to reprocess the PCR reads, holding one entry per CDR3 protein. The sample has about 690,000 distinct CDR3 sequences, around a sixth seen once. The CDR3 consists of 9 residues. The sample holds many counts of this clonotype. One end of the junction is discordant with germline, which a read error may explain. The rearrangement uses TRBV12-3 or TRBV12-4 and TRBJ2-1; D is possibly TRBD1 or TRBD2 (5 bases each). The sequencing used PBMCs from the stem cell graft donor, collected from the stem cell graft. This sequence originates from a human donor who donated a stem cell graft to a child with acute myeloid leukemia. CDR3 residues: CASSRFGGF. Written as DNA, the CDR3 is TGTGCCAGCAGCCGCTTTGGGGGCTTC.